These 14 T cell receptor beta chains originate from one sample sequenced in a study of blood T cell repertoires in COVID-19. The method was immunoSEQ multiplex PCR; TCRdb's version includes in-frame clones alone and lacks a portion of them. The sample includes about 200,000 clones, roughly 80% of them seen just once. Sequenced: PBMCs or T cells enriched from blood (not recorded which). The receptor set was obtained from a man in his forties who had recovered from COVID-19.

CDR3 loop: CASSLGWRATNEKLFF. CDR3 in DNA: TGTGCCAGCAGCTTAGGGTGGAGAGCAACTAATGAAAAACTGTTTTTT. The chain uses TRBV11-2 and TRBJ1-4; D is undetermined. Germline loops: CDR1 SGHAT, CDR2 FQNNGV. The CDR3 spans 16 residues. Trimming shortened V by 1 base and J by 0 bases, and 9 bases separated the two germline ends.

This clone has a single count. The chain joins TRBV3-1 (or the pseudogene TRBV3-2) to TRBJ1-3; D uncertain. V was shortened by 4 bases and J by 0 bases, with 10 bases between the two germline ends. Germline loops: CDR1 LGHDT, CDR2 YNNKEL (reference sequence). This CDR3 has 15 amino acids. The CDR3: CASSPSRPSGNTIYF. The CDR3 DNA reads as TGTGCCAGCAGCCCCTCGAGGCCCTCTGGAAACACCATATATTTT.

This chain links TRBV5-1 with TRBJ2-7; TRBD1 matches 11 bases. The CDR3 contains 12 residues. V shed 4 bases, J shed 12 bases, and the junction held 6 bases outside the gene matches. CDR1 is SGHRS and CDR2 is YFSETQ in the germline V gene. This chain's CDR3 is CASSEGQGAMYF. Written as DNA, the CDR3 is TGCGCCAGCAGCGAAGGACAGGGGGCCATGTACTTC.

The chain employs TRBV13 and TRBJ1-1, with 8 bases aligning to TRBD1. The CDR3 loop spans 19 amino acids. V was pared by 4 bases and J by 4 bases, with 20 bases of the junction left unmatched. Germline V lookup: CDR1 PRHDT, CDR2 FYEKMQ (reference sequence). This CDR3 reads CASSSDRGRGVSRSTEAFF. CDR3 coding DNA: TGTGCCAGCAGCTCAGACAGGGGAAGGGGGGTTTCTCGGTCCACTGAAGCTTTCTTT.

Regarding this clone: One junction end disagrees with the germline gene, perhaps due to a read error. The sample carries other DNA sequences with the same CDR3. The genes are TRBV5-5 and TRBJ2-7, with a tentative D call TRBD1 (5 bases). CDR1 SGHKS and CDR2 YYEKEE come from the germline V gene (reference sequence). The CDR3 extends over 15 amino acids. In DNA, the CDR3 is TGTGCCAGCAGTACCACAGGATATCAAACCTACGAGCAATACTTC. Translating it yields CASSTTGYQTYEQYF.

V and J are TRBV9 and TRBJ1-1; TRBD1 matches at 8 bases. The V gene end was trimmed by 4 bases and the J gene end by 3 bases; junction bases not matched to a gene: 8. This CDR3 is 15 amino acids long. CDR1 is SGDLS and CDR2 is YYNGEE in the germline V gene. CDR3: CASSPRQGSYTEAFF. CDR3 nucleotides: TGTGCCAGCAGCCCACGACAGGGGTCCTACACTGAAGCTTTCTTT.

V gene TRBV30 combines with J gene TRBJ1-2; TRBD1 matches 9 bases. The CDR3 is 15 amino acids. Germline CDR1 GTSNPN, CDR2 SVGIG (reference sequence). The ends lost 3 bases at V and 4 bases at J; junction bases unmatched: 9. CDR3 sequence reads: CAWSAMDRGTYGYTF. The CDR3 DNA follows: TGTGCCTGGAGCGCCATGGACAGGGGAACCTATGGCTACACCTTC.

The chain couples TRBV6-5 to TRBJ1-1; D unresolved. There are 13 residues in the CDR3. Germline-derived CDR1 and CDR2 are MNHEY and SVGAGI. V lost 0 bases and J lost 5, with 7 bases in between. The CDR3: CASSYSSSTEAFF. The DNA for the CDR3 is TGTGCCAGCAGTTACTCGAGTTCGACTGAAGCTTTCTTT.

This chain uses TRBV28 with TRBJ1-3; maybe TRBD1 (6 bases). The CDR3 is 15 amino acids. The germline CDR1 and CDR2 sequences are MDHEN and SYDVKM. The germline V and J ends were trimmed by 2 bases and 4 bases, with 12 bases remaining between them. DNA of the CDR3: TGTGCCAGCAGTTTAGAAGTCAGGGGAGGAAACACCATATATTTT. Encoded protein: CASSLEVRGGNTIYF.

As regards this clone: The final CDR3 position lacks the conserved phenylalanine or tryptophan, pointing to a likely read error. Because the CDR3's place on the DNA is in doubt, the DNA is left out and the CDR3 is given as listed by TCRdb. CDR3 residues: CASSFLGQPSFL. The chain combines TRBV7-9 with TRBJ2-7; the tabulated D call, TRBD1, remains unverified against the DNA. Germline V gene lookup returns CDR1 SEHNR and CDR2 FQNEAQ (reference sequence). The CDR3 is 12 amino acids long, termini counted.

The chain uses TRBV30 and TRBJ1-5; TRBD1 agrees at 7 bases. CDR1 is GTSNPN, CDR2 SVGIG, per germline (reference sequence). The CDR3 spans 17 residues. J lost 2 bases, V lost 7 bases, and 17 bases had no gene match. The CDR3: CALTANTGARGNQPQHF. The DNA for the CDR3 is TGTGCCTTAACTGCTAATACAGGGGCAAGGGGCAATCAGCCCCAGCATTTT.

This sequence joins TRBV10-3 and TRBJ2-5; 9 bases agree with TRBD1. Germline loops: CDR1 ENHRY, CDR2 SYGVKD. The CDR3 sequence is 13 residues long. J gave up 2 bases and V 6 bases, and 1 base lay outside the gene matches. CDR3 bases: TGTGCCATCAGAGACAGGGGGCAAGAGACCCAGTACTTC. Translating gives CAIRDRGQETQYF.

This clone was picked up one time. This CDR3 is CASSPRSLPGAGYTF. The CDR3 nucleotides are TGCGCCAGCAGCCCAAGGAGTCTGCCCGGAGCTGGCTACACCTTC. The chain joins TRBV4-1 to TRBJ1-2; D is ambiguous. The CDR3 contains 15 residues. CDR1 is MGHRA, CDR2 YSYEKL, per germline. V lost 4 bases and J 7 bases, leaving 19 bases between the germline ends.

The gene calls are TRBV24-1 and TRBJ1-2; TRBD1 matches at 7 bases. The CDR3 extends over 14 amino acids. Germline V lookup: CDR1 KGHDR, CDR2 SFDVKD. The V and J ends lost 0 bases and 9 bases, in that order; junction bases with no gene match: 6. CDR3 DNA: TGTGCCACCAGTGATTTGTCGACAGGGAGTCGCTACACCTTC. Amino acids: CATSDLSTGSRYTF.